The 3 T cell receptor beta chains in this list originate from one sample, sequenced in a study of blood T cells in healthy people across ages. For the second PCR, which ran for roughly 6 to 12 cycles, a sample-barcoded 5' primer and a J-beta primer mix were used. In TCRdb, the 5' RACE reads were re-called with MiXCR into one record per CDR3 protein. The table shows 750,000 to 850,000 distinct CDR3 sequences, with more than 20% occurring only once. The same data also went into a second study, on T cells of mothers and their children.

The sample was blood. These receptors were obtained from a boy aged 5-17 years in good health.

Comment on this clonotype: At one boundary the junction diverges from the germline segment, which might be a read error. The chain recombines TRBV7-3 with TRBJ2-1; a possible D gene is TRBD2 (6 bases). Per germline, CDR1 SGHTA and CDR2 FQGTGA. CDR3 size: 15 residues. The CDR3 loop is CTSSPQGPTSNKQFF. Written as DNA, the CDR3 is TGTACCAGCAGCCCACAAGGGCCTACTAGCAATAAGCAGTTCTTC.

This clonotype has a handful of counts. The rearrangement uses TRBV2 and TRBJ1-3; D uncertain. V was trimmed by 8 bases and J by 2 bases, leaving 16 bases between them. Germline CDR1 is SNHLY and CDR2 is FYNNEI. CDR3 size: 15 residues. The CDR3 DNA follows: TGTGCCAGCGCCGAACCCGGCGGGGCTGGAAACACCATATATTTT. This codes for CASAEPGGAGNTIYF.

This clonotype was counted between two and nine times. V and J are TRBV28 and TRBJ2-1; the match to TRBD1 covers 9 bases. The J call may be in error: the DNA end matches TRBJ2-5 better. The CDR3 sequence is 15 residues long. Germline V gives CDR1 MDHEN, CDR2 SYDVKM. The CDR3 bases are TGTGCCAGCAGTGACCGGGACAGGGTAAAAGAGACCCAGTACTTC. This encodes CASSDRDRVKETQYF.